The T cell receptor beta chain described here comes from a study of T cells in Graves' hyperthyroidism and ophthalmopathy (dated by TCRdb to the late 2010s). In the study overall: Peripheral blood was collected at initial diagnosis, before any treatment. A discovery cohort of about a hundred patients, approximately 45 with Graves' ophthalmopathy and under 60 with stable Graves' hyperthyroidism, was used to find distinguishing TCR V-J signatures. Prospective prediction of ophthalmopathy was tested in an independent validation cohort consisting of under 20 hyperthyroidism patients and 17 patients who later progressed to ophthalmopathy. The 95 to 100 discovery patients were randomly divided into training and test sets at a 7:3 ratio. The study also compared thyroid tissue and blood T-cell repertoires from five or six Graves' hyperthyroidism patients. Following sampling, methimazole starting at 30 mg daily was given to hyperthyroidism patients, and high-dose intravenous methylprednisolone was given to ophthalmopathy patients. According to the paper, TCR Vbeta CDR3 sequencing was carried out on some 140 peripheral blood samples, which came from approximately 43 ophthalmopathy, under 80 hyperthyroidism and approximately 17 progressor patients.

TCR beta CDR3 regions were amplified from RNA transcripts. The TCR CDR3 was subjected to a first round of RT-PCR using the HTBI primer set and the Qiagen OneStep RT-PCR kit. A second multiplex PCR round built the libraries, followed by size selection and purification. Paired-end sequencing of the libraries was performed with 100 bp reads on an Illumina HiSeq2000. As for the original processing: SOAPnuke was used to process the raw data, removing reads that contained adapters or uncalled bases, had a mean Phred below 15, or lacked an exact match to the constant primer or identifier. COPE v1.2.5 was used to merge the high-quality paired reads, and each unique nucleotide sequence was defined as a clonotype. MiTCR v1.1 was used to align the clonotypes against IMGT TRBV, TRBD and TRBJ reference segments. The analysis was restricted to V-J combinations with a frequency above 0.0001, which together covered about 99% of the repertoires. A TCS score was defined as the ratio between F50 (clonal expansion) and ExV (chaos), using BLOSUM62-based TCRdist between CDR3 peptides within each V-J. Welch's t-statistics and random forest reduced 500 to 650 V-J features to 13, which were used in a naive Bayes classifier (R e1071). TCRdb reworked the public reads: Q25 trimming with fastp, MiXCR clone assembly, productive beta chains retained. Rows with a matching CDR3 protein are joined into one entry that keeps the most common DNA and genes. TCRdb's processing, not the authors' own work, is the source of the V and J calls. The sample table holds around 700,000 distinct CDR3 sequences, of which roughly 20% were seen once. The biggest ten clones account for roughly a sixth of the sample.

There are 13 amino acids in the CDR3, from cysteine to phenylalanine inclusive. Only the CDR3 portion is preserved as DNA: 39 bases, with reading frame beginning at the first base. V is trimmed back by 5 bases and J by 7 bases, and the junction contains 8 bases that no gene match accounts for. CDR1 and CDR2, per the germline V gene (reference sequence), are SGHAT and FQDESV. This clonotype was detected ten times or more. What antigen it recognizes has not been identified. Base qualities are not provided; no much larger clone lies one nucleotide away. Hyperthyroidism patients were aged 18 to 65 years and newly diagnosed, with disease duration of less than 2 months. Exclusion was applied to patients with uncontrolled infections, other autoimmune diseases, pregnancy or lactation. Clinical symptoms, serum thyroxine and TRAb, thyroid ultrasound, and orbital computed tomography formed the basis for the diagnoses. Blood from progressor patients was collected at the time of first diagnosis with hyperthyroidism, before any ophthalmopathy symptoms had appeared. PBMCs were separated from under 11 ml of fresh peripheral blood using Ficoll-Paque density gradient centrifugation. Progressor patients were defined as those initially diagnosed with Graves' hyperthyroidism in whom ophthalmopathy developed during follow-up. Total RNA was extracted using Trizol reagent, and RNA quality was assessed on an Agilent 2100 Bioanalyzer.

Study-level results and caveats: No statistical method was used to fix the sample size in advance, and group allocation was not hidden from the investigators. In validation, the model predicted progression to ophthalmopathy a median of around 6.5 months before onset, with approximately 70% sensitivity and 72.22% specificity. In cross-validation, a model built on a 13 V-J signature told ophthalmopathy apart from stable hyperthyroidism with just under 90% sensitivity and about 81% specificity, and in testing the same model reached 80%/75%. Blood samples also contained most of the expanded thyroid clonotypes (frequency above 0.001), which suggests that blood repertoires may reflect thyroid immune responses.

The TCR originated in a woman between 45 and 65 years old with Graves' hyperthyroidism that later progressed to Graves' ophthalmopathy. The rearranged chain carries TRBV11-1 and TRBJ2-7, with TRBD1 matching 7 junction bases. The sequenced sample was blood. This receptor has the CDR3 CASSTPTGWEQYF. The nucleotides read TGTGCCAGCAGCACCCCGACAGGGTGGGAGCAGTACTTC.